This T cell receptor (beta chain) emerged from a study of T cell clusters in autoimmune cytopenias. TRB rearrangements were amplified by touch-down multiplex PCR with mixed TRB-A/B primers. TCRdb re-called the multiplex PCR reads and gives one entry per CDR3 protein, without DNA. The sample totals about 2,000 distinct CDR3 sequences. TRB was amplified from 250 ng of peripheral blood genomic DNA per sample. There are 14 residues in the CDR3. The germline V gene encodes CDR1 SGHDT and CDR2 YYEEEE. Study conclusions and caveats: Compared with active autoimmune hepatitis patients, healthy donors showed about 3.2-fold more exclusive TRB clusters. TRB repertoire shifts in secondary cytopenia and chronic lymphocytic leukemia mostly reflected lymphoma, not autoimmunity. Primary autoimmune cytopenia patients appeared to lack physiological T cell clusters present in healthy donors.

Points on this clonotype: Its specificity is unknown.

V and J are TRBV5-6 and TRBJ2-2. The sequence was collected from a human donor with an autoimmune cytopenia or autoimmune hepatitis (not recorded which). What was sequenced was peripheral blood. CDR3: CASTKLAYTGELFF.